A selection of T cell receptor beta chains follows, all from one sample in a study of T cells in tumors after PD-1 blockade. Produced via immunoSEQ multiplex PCR; TCRdb's table is partial and in-frame only. The repertoire holds about 33,000 clones, just under 80% seen once, with roughly 39% in the top ten. Specimen: PBMCs, collected before anti-PD-1 treatment. Source of these receptors: a human donor with basal cell carcinoma. The CDR3 runs from the conserved cysteine through the conserved F or W. The order of the fields is V gene, clone size, D gene, J gene, CDR3 protein, CDR3 DNA. D genes are given only for firm matches. Size is stated for part of the rows, as once, few or many counts, or as a class when the clone is expanded.

V gene: TRBV28
clone size: -
D gene: -
J gene: TRBJ2-5
CDR3 protein: CASSPGVEATQYF
CDR3 DNA: TGTGCCAGCAGCCCAGGGGTGGAGGCGACCCAGTACTTC

V gene: TRBV2
clone size: -
D gene: TRBD1
J gene: TRBJ1-5
CDR3 protein: CASSRQGSNQPQHF
CDR3 DNA: TGTGCCAGCTCTCGACAGGGGAGCAATCAGCCCCAGCATTTT

V gene: TRBV6-5
clone size: -
D gene: -
J gene: TRBJ1-2
CDR3 protein: CASSSGVYRLHGYTF
CDR3 DNA: TGTGCCAGCAGTTCCGGGGTCTACAGGCTCCATGGCTACACCTTC

V gene: TRBV4-3
clone size: few
D gene: TRBD1
J gene: TRBJ2-3
CDR3 protein: CASSQDLSGGLNTQYF
CDR3 DNA: TGCGCCAGCAGCCAAGATCTGTCAGGGGGCCTAAATACGCAGTATTTT

V gene: TRBV5-1
clone size: -
D gene: TRBD1
J gene: TRBJ1-5
CDR3 protein: CASSLGTGGSQPQHF
CDR3 DNA: TGCGCCAGCAGCTTGGGCACAGGGGGCAGTCAGCCCCAGCATTTT

V gene: TRBV19
clone size: -
D gene: -
J gene: TRBJ1-3
CDR3 protein: CASSKGGGSGNTIYF
CDR3 DNA: TGTGCCAGTAGTAAAGGGGGAGGCTCTGGAAACACCATATATTTT

V gene: TRBV28
clone size: -
D gene: -
J gene: TRBJ1-5
CDR3 protein: CASRSSGNQPQHF
CDR3 DNA: TGTGCCAGCAGAAGCAGCGGCAATCAGCCCCAGCATTTT

V gene: TRBV3-1/TRBV3-2
clone size: -
D gene: -
J gene: TRBJ1-2
CDR3 protein: CASSQVGRGYTF
CDR3 DNA: TGTGCCAGCAGCCAAGTAGGGCGCGGCTACACCTTC

V gene: TRBV29-1
clone size: -
D gene: -
J gene: TRBJ1-3
CDR3 protein: CSVDGTGSGNTIYF
CDR3 DNA: TGCAGCGTAGACGGGACCGGCTCTGGAAACACCATATATTTT

V gene: TRBV7-9
clone size: -
D gene: TRBD1
J gene: TRBJ1-1
CDR3 protein: CASRWTGDTEAFF
CDR3 DNA: TGTGCCAGCAGGTGGACAGGAGACACTGAAGCTTTCTTT

V gene: TRBV2
clone size: -
D gene: TRBD1
J gene: TRBJ1-1
CDR3 protein: CASRLQRGLLNTEAFF
CDR3 DNA: TGTGCCAGCCGCCTCCAAAGGGGGCTTCTGAACACTGAAGCTTTCTTT

V gene: TRBV7-6
clone size: -
D gene: -
J gene: TRBJ2-2
CDR3 protein: CASSAERRAAGELFF
CDR3 DNA: TGTGCCAGCAGCGCGGAGAGGAGGGCCGCCGGGGAGCTGTTTTTT

V gene: TRBV30
clone size: -
D gene: -
J gene: TRBJ2-3
CDR3 protein: CAGRQGLGTDTQYF
CDR3 DNA: TGTGCCGGTCGGCAGGGTTTGGGCACAGATACGCAGTATTTT

V gene: TRBV6-5
clone size: -
D gene: -
J gene: TRBJ2-7
CDR3 protein: CASTLDGYEQYF
CDR3 DNA: TGTGCCAGCACCTTGGATGGCTACGAGCAGTACTTC

V gene: TRBV19
clone size: -
D gene: -
J gene: TRBJ2-7
CDR3 protein: CASSREVSYEQYF
CDR3 DNA: TGTGCCAGTAGTAGGGAAGTTTCCTACGAGCAGTACTTC

V gene: TRBV30
clone size: -
D gene: -
J gene: TRBJ1-5
CDR3 protein: CAWSVELNQPQHF
CDR3 DNA: TGTGCCTGGAGTGTAGAGCTCAATCAGCCCCAGCATTTT

V gene: TRBV9
clone size: -
D gene: TRBD1
J gene: TRBJ1-2
CDR3 protein: CASSVGQGASYGYTF
CDR3 DNA: TGTGCCAGCAGCGTTGGACAGGGGGCAAGTTATGGCTACACCTTC

V gene: TRBV21-1
clone size: -
D gene: -
J gene: TRBJ2-2
CDR3 protein: CASSNAEGSFVGELFF
CDR3 DNA: TGTGCCAGCAGCAACGCCGAGGGTAGTTTTGTCGGGGAGCTGTTTTTT

V gene: TRBV18
clone size: few
D gene: TRBD2
J gene: TRBJ2-3
CDR3 protein: CASSPSGGEDTQYF
CDR3 DNA: TGTGCCAGCTCCCCTAGCGGGGGTGAAGATACGCAGTATTTT

V gene: TRBV9
clone size: -
D gene: -
J gene: TRBJ2-5
CDR3 protein: CASSSGGSSLAETQYF
CDR3 DNA: TGTGCCAGCAGCTCAGGCGGGTCCTCCTTGGCGGAGACCCAGTACTTC

V gene: TRBV28
clone size: -
D gene: -
J gene: TRBJ1-5
CDR3 protein: CASSLLQLNQPQHF
CDR3 DNA: TGTGCCAGCAGTTTGTTACAGCTAAATCAGCCCCAGCATTTT

V gene: TRBV12-5
clone size: -
D gene: TRBD2
J gene: TRBJ2-3
CDR3 protein: CASGLRRGATDTQYF
CDR3 DNA: TGTGCTAGTGGTCTCCGGCGGGGGGCGACAGATACGCAGTATTTT

V gene: TRBV5-1
clone size: -
D gene: TRBD1
J gene: TRBJ2-7
CDR3 protein: CASSWNRDRGFYEQYF
CDR3 DNA: TGCGCCAGCAGCTGGAACCGGGACAGGGGATTCTACGAGCAGTACTTC

V gene: TRBV4-2
clone size: few
D gene: -
J gene: TRBJ1-6
CDR3 protein: CASSQELSGFSPLHF
CDR3 DNA: TGTGCCAGCAGCCAAGAATTAAGCGGTTTTTCACCCCTCCACTTT